The entry below gives a single T cell receptor beta chain sequence along with its context. As yet, its antigen is unknown. The data were obtained in a study of CD8+ T cells in alopecia areata. The overall study: It was oral tofacitinib, at 5 to 10 mg twice daily, that treated patients received. Whole-study findings and limits: It was lesional scalp, especially alopecia totalis/universalis, that showed higher clonality than normal scalp. While tofacitinib was given, many expanded lesional clones persisted in scalp and blood. When scalp samples are sequenced, resident alphabeta T cells of normal skin are also captured.

The CDR3 is 14 amino acids. Germline V gives CDR1 SGHVS, CDR2 FNYEAQ. V was cut by 5 bases and J by 5 bases, with 16 bases left in between. cDNA prepared by RNA extraction and subsequent reverse transcription served as the template for sequencing. TCRdb keeps only in-frame clones here, not all; method: immunoSEQ multiplex PCR. The sample shows about 76,000 clones, approximately 70% of them seen only once. Sample treatment: oral pan-JAK inhibitor, 5-10 mg twice daily. The rearrangement links TRBV7-6 to TRBJ2-7; D not resolved. The receptor was derived from a human donor with alopecia areata. This sample comprised CD8+ T cells sorted from blood, obtained at week 24, from a patient treated with tofacitinib. The CDR3 DNA reads as TGTGCCAGCAGCGACGTTCTTCCTGGCGACGAGCAGTACTTC. Protein sequence: CASSDVLPGDEQYF.